This T cell receptor beta chain came from a study of blood T cells in healthy people across ages. This CDR3 has 14 residues. The germline CDR1 and CDR2 sequences are DFQATT and SNEGSKA (reference sequence). With 0 bases clipped from V and 2 bases from J, the junction kept 3 bases outside the gene matches. Those donating, healthy Caucasian individuals from Russia, were aged about 6 to 95. Turning to this clonotype: Antigen unknown.

Sample-barcoded 5' priming and a J-beta primer mix drove a second PCR of roughly 6 to 12 cycles. TCRdb called the 5' RACE reads again in MiXCR, with one record for every CDR3 protein. Here the sample spans some 320,000 distinct CDR3 sequences, roughly 27% being singletons. Regarding the study as a whole: Comparison with aged donors showed that long-lived donors had more naive CD4+ cells and higher diversity.

The rearrangement uses TRBV20-1 and TRBJ2-7; 8 bases align to TRBD2. The sample comprised blood. The receptor's source is a woman in her 70s in good health. This chain's CDR3 is CSARDTSGPYEQYF. The CDR3 region has the DNA TGCAGTGCTAGAGATACTAGCGGACCCTACGAGCAGTACTTC.